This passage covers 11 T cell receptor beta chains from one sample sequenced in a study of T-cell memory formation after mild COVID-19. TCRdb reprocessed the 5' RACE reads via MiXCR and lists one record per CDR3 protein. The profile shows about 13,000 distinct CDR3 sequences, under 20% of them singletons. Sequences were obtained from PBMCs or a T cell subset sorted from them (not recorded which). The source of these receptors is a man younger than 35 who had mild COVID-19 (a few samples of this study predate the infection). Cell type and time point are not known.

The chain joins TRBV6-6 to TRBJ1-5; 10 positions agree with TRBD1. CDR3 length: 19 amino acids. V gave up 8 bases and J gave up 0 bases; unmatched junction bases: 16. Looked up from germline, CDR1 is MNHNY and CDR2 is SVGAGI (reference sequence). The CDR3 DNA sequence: TGTGCCAGCTCCTTGTGGGGGTCGGGACAGGGGATTAGCAATCAGCCCCAGCATTTT. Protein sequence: CASSLWGSGQGISNQPQHF.

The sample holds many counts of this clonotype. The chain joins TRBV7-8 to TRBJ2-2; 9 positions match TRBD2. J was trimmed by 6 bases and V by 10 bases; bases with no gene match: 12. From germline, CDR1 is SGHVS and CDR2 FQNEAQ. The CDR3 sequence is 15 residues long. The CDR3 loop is CATPPRGGYSGELFF. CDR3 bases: TGTGCCACCCCTCCGCGGGGGGGCTATTCCGGGGAGCTGTTTTTT.

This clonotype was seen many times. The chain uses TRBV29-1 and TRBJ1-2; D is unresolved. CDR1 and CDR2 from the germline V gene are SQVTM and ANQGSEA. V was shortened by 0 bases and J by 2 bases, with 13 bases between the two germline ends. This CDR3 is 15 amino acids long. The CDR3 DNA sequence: TGCAGCGTTGAAGATCGGGGTGGAAGAAACTATGGCTACACCTTC. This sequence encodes CSVEDRGGRNYGYTF.

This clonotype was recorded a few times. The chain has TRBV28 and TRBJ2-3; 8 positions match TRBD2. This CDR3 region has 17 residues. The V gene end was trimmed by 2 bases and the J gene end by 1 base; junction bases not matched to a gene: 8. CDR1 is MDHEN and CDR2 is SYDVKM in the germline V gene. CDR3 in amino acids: CASSLAERGWGTDTQYF. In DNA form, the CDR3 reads TGTGCCAGCAGTTTAGCCGAGCGGGGGTGGGGCACAGATACGCAGTATTTT. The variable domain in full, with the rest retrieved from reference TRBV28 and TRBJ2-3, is DVKVTQSSRYLVKRTGEKVFLECVQDMDHENMFWYRQDPGLGLRLIYFSYDVKMKEKGDIPEGYSVSREKKERFSLILESASTNQTSMYLCASSLAERGWGTDTQYFGPGTRLTVL.

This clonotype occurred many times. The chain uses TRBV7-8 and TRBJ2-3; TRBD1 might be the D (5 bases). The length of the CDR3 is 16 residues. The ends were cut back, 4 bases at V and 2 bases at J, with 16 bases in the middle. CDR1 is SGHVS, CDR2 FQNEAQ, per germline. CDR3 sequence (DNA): TGTGCCAGCAGCTACAGGCTGGTGGAGATCACAGATACGCAGTATTTT. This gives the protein CASSYRLVEITDTQYF.

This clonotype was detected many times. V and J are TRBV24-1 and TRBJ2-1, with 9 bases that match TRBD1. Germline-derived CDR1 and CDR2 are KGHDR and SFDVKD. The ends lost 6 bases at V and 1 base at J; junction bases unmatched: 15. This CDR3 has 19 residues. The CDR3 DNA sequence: TGTGCCACCAGTCCCACCGCCCCATTGGGACAGGGATCCTACAATGAGCAGTTCTTC. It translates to CATSPTAPLGQGSYNEQFF.

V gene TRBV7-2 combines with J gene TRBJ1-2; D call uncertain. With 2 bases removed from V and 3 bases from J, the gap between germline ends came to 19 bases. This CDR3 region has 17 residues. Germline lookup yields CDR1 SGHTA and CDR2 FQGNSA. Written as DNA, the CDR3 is TGTGCCAGCAGCTTACCCCGGTCCCGAAACGGGGACTATGGCTACACCTTC. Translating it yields CASSLPRSRNGDYGYTF. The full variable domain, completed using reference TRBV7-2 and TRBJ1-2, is GAGVSQSPSNKVTEKGKDVELRCDPISGHTALYWYRQSLGQGLEFLIYFQGNSAPDKSGLPSDRFSAERTGGSVSTLTIQRTQQEDSAVYLCASSLPRSRNGDYGYTFGSGTRLTVV.

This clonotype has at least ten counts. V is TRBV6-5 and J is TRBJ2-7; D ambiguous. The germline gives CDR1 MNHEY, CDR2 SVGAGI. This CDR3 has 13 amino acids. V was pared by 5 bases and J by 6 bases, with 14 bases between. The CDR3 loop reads CASSRAGPLEQYF. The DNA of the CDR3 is TGTGCCAGCAGTCGAGCCGGCCCCCTCGAGCAGTACTTC.

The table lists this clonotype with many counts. CDR3 sequence reads: CASSQGNEQFF. The CDR3 DNA follows: TGTGCCAGCAGCCAAGGGAATGAGCAGTTCTTC. The chain links TRBV14 to TRBJ2-1; D ambiguous. Trimming removed 1 base at V and 7 bases at J, with 2 bases between. Germline V CDR1 and CDR2: SGHDN, FVKESK. CDR3 length: 11 residues.

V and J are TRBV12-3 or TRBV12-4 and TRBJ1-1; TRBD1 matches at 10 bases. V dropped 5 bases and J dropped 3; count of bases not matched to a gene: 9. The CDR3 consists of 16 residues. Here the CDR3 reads CASSHPVGQGDTEAFF. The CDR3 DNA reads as TGTGCCAGCAGTCACCCCGTCGGACAGGGGGACACTGAAGCTTTCTTT.

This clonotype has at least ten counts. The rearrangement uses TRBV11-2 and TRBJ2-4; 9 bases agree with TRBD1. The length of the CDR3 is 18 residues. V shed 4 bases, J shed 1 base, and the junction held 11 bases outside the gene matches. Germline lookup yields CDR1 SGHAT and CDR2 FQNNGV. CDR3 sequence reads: CASSSGTGYPPAKNIQYF. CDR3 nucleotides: TGTGCCAGCAGCTCCGGGACAGGGTATCCCCCGGCCAAAAACATTCAGTACTTC.